Sequencing of this TCR beta chain was carried out in a study of T cell repertoires in cytomegalovirus infection (dated by TCRdb to between 2019 and 2020). Regarding the research as a whole: The peptide stimulations were aimed at well-studied HLA-B-restricted epitopes as well as recently identified HLA-C-restricted CMV epitopes, whose presentation resists viral immunomodulation. Because public TCR beta signatures pointed to carriage of CMV infection together with the matching HLA type, the HLA type of each donor mattered for the analysis.

Between the V and J ends, shortened by 5 bases and 5 bases respectively, the junction contains 16 bases. The germline V gene provides CDR1 SGHTA and CDR2 FQGNSA. The CDR3 sequence holds 14 residues, the cysteine and phenylalanine included. The CDR3 DNA has 42 bases and is translated from base 1. Reads for this sample came from an Illumina HiSeq 1500. TCRdb took the public reads, trimmed them with fastp at Q25, ran MiXCR for clone calling and kept in-frame beta chains. CDR3 protein sequences are deduplicated, and each keeps its most common genes and DNA. The table for this sample lists about 480,000 distinct CDR3 sequences; 33% of them were counted only once. The ten largest clones capture about 17% of the sample. About this clonotype: Its recognized antigen is unknown. No per-base quality is available; no much larger clone lies one base away.

Reading the label with the study, this specimen's treatment or condition is: in vitro stimulation with specific CMV peptide epitopes to enrich CMV-specific T cells. General conclusions and limits of the study: The ex vivo response was dominated by HLA-C-restricted CMV-specific TCR beta clonotypes, and the single most frequent clonotype in two of eight donors was supplied by these HLA-C-restricted clonotypes. Carriers of CMV infection plus the relevant HLA type were discriminated by the cumulative frequency of public TCR beta family members in the study cohort and in an independent roughly 400-donor cohort.

In this chain, TRBV7-2 is recombined with TRBJ2-7, with TRBD2 perhaps the D gene, on 6 matching bases. The origin of this receptor is a human donor in good health (CMV status not recorded). Some clones in this sample may be carry-over from other donors' samples. The sequencing used cultured PBMCs, collected from culture after CMV antigen stimulation. This receptor carries the CDR3 CASSLPGTRDEQYF. The nucleotide sequence is TGTGCCAGCAGCCTACCGGGGACTCGGGACGAGCAGTACTTC.